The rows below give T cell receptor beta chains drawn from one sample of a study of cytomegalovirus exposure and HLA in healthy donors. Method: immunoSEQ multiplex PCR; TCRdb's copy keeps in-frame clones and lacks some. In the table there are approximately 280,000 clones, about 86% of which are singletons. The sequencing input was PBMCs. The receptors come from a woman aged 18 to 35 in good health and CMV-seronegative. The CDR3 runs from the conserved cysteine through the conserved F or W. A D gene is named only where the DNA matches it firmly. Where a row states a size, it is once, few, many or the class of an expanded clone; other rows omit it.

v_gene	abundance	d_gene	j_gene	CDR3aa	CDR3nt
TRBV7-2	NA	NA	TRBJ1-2	CASSPQIINYGYTF	TGTGCCAGCAGCCCCCAGATTATTAACTATGGCTACACCTTC
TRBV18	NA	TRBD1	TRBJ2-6	CASRDRGNSGANVLTF	TGTGCCAGTAGGGACAGGGGCAACTCTGGGGCCAACGTCCTGACTTTC
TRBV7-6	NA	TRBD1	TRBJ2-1	CASSAGQGGNEQFF	TGTGCCAGCAGCGCGGGACAGGGAGGGAATGAGCAGTTCTTC
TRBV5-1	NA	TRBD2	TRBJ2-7	CASSTSGNYEQYF	TGCGCCAGCAGCACTAGCGGGAACTACGAGCAGTACTTC
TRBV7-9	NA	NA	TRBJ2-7	CASTQDSASSEQYF	TGTGCCAGCACCCAGGACAGCGCCTCATCCGAGCAGTACTTC
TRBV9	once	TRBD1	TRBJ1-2	CASSVGDRIGIYGYTF	TGTGCCAGCAGCGTAGGGGACAGGATTGGGATCTATGGCTACACCTTC
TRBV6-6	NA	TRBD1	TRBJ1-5	CASSGSGGDQPQHF	TGTGCCAGCAGTGGATCAGGGGGAGATCAGCCCCAGCATTTT
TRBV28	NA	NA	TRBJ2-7	CASSFEREQYF	TGTGCCAGCAGTTTCGAGAGGGAGCAGTACTTC
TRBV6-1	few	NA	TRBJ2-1	CASSENPVGPANEQFF	TGTGCCAGCAGTGAAAACCCGGTGGGCCCGGCAAATGAGCAGTTCTTC
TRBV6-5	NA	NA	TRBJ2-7	CASSYSWLATYEQYF	TGTGCCAGCAGTTACTCGTGGCTAGCCACCTACGAGCAGTACTTC
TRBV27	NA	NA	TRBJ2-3	CASSPSGADTQYF	TGTGCCAGCAGTCCCTCAGGGGCAGATACGCAGTATTTT
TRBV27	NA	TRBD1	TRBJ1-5	CASSRAGTGIFNQPQHF	TGTGCCAGCAGCCGCGCCGGGACAGGGATCTTTAATCAGCCCCAGCATTTT
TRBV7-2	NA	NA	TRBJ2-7	CASSPRLSPTYF	TGTGCCAGCAGCCCCAGACTAAGCCCCACGTACTTC
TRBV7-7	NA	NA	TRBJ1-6	CASSTTSGTPLHF	TGTGCTAGCAGCACCACTTCAGGGACACCCCTCCACTTT
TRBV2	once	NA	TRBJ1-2	CASRPDGDGYTF	TGTGCCAGCAGACCCGACGGGGATGGCTACACCTTC
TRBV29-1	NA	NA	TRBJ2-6	CSVSNSGANVLTF	TGCAGCGTGTCAAACTCTGGGGCCAACGTCCTGACTTTC
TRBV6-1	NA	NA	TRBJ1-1	CASSGPDRNTEAFF	TGTGCCAGCAGTGGGCCCGACAGGAACACTGAAGCTTTCTTT
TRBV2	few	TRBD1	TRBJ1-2	CASRRTGEGYGYTF	TGTGCCAGCAGGAGGACAGGGGAAGGCTATGGCTACACCTTC
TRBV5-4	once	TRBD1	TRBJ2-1	CASSPEGQGLRNEQFF	TGTGCCAGCAGCCCGGAGGGACAGGGGCTCAGGAATGAGCAGTTCTTC
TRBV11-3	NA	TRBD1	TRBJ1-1	CASATGGGPTEAFF	TGTGCCAGCGCAACAGGGGGCGGTCCCACTGAAGCTTTCTTT
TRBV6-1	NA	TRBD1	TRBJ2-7	CASNLDRGRSEQYF	TGTGCCAGCAACCTAGACAGGGGGCGCAGCGAGCAGTACTTC
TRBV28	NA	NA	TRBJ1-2	CASSLPPRQLYVTVHTF	TGTGCCAGCAGTTTACCCCCTCGACAGTTATATGTTACAGTCCACACCTTC
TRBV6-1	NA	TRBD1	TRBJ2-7	CASSEDRGVRNEQYF	TGTGCCAGCAGCGAAGACAGGGGGGTGAGGAACGAGCAGTACTTC
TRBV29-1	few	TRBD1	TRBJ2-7	CSVEVASFGTGGAEQYF	TGCAGCGTTGAAGTTGCCTCATTCGGGACAGGGGGCGCCGAGCAGTACTTC
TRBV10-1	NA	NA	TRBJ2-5	CASSAGGSETQYF	TGCGCCAGCAGTGCAGGAGGGTCAGAGACCCAGTACTTC
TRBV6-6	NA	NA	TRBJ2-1	CASSPRDEQFF	TGTGCCAGCAGTCCCCGGGATGAGCAGTTCTTC
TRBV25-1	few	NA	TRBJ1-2	CASSRGYGYTF	TGTGCCAGCAGCCGAGGCTATGGCTACACCTTC
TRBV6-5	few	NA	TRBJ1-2	CASGRVNYGYTF	TGTGCCAGCGGTAGAGTGAACTATGGCTACACCTTC
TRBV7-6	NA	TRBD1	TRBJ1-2	CASSEGTGLSYGYTF	TGTGCCAGCAGCGAAGGGACAGGGCTATCATATGGCTACACCTTC
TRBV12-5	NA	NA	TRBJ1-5	CASGLVGGPQHF	TGTGCTAGTGGTTTGGTAGGAGGGCCCCAGCATTTT
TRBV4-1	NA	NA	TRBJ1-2	CASSQTGTPMNGYTF	TGCGCCAGCAGCCAGACCGGGACACCAATGAATGGCTACACCTTC
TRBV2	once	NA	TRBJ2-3	CASFRQYF	TGTGCCAGCTTTAGGCAGTATTTT
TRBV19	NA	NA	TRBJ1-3	CGGSSGNTIYF	TGTGGTGGGAGCTCTGGAAACACCATATATTTT